This T cell receptor (beta chain) was identified in a study of cytomegalovirus exposure and HLA in healthy donors. Study outcomes and limitations: A later analysis linked a missense variant in DCLRE1C to the trimming of TCR beta V and J genes.

While unrecorded immune exposures were likely, the donors were nominally healthy when sampled. Worth noting for this clone: No antigen is known for it.

The PCR had 60 Vbeta and 13 Jbeta primers. Study processing details: In a later analysis, the count reached 76 million or so unique TCR beta chains, with around 10 million shared. Some clones are missing from TCRdb's copy, which holds only in-frame ones; the method was immunoSEQ multiplex PCR. That table gives V, J and clone size, and the DNA gave D and trimming. The repertoire includes about 140,000 clones, less than 80% of them detected once, and approximately 10% sits in the top ten. Trimming pared 6 bases from V and 2 bases from J, leaving 14 bases between. The CDR3 contains 13 residues. CDR1 and CDR2 from the germline V gene are SQVTM and ANQGSEA.

The J gene is TRBJ2-7, the V gene TRBV29-1, with D unresolved. Sequencing used PBMCs. This receptor was taken from a woman aged 50 to 65 in good health and CMV-seropositive. CDR3 sequence (DNA): TGCAGCGTCCCTGCAGGCAGCACCTACGAGCAGTACTTC. Residues: CSVPAGSTYEQYF.